Shown below are 5 T cell receptor beta chains from a single sample sequenced in a study of blood T cell repertoires in COVID-19. Clones were read by immunoSEQ multiplex PCR, and TCRdb kept only the in-frame ones, dropping some. Here the sample spans 45,000 to 55,000 clones, 68% being singletons. The sample was peripheral blood. The receptors were sampled from a woman aged 70-85 years with acute or convalescent COVID-19.

V usage is TRBV5-8 and J usage is TRBJ2-4, with 11 bases aligning to TRBD1. Germline assignment: CDR1 SGHTS and CDR2 YDEGEE. The CDR3 sequence is 14 residues long. V shed 1 base, J shed 7 bases, and the junction held 1 base outside the gene matches. Here the CDR3 reads CASSLWTGGNIQYF. The CDR3 DNA reads TGTGCCAGCAGCTTGTGGACAGGGGGCAACATTCAGTACTTC.

The sample holds a few counts of this clone. This rearrangement joins TRBV5-1 to TRBJ2-1; 7 bases map to TRBD2. The J segment lost 4 bases and the V segment lost 4 bases, leaving 11 bases of the junction unmatched. Germline V gene lookup returns CDR1 SGHRS and CDR2 YFSETQ. This CDR3 comprises 16 residues. CDR3 sequence (DNA): TGCGCCAGCAGCCAGGACTCGGGACTAACTTACAATGAGCAGTTCTTC. Translating it yields CASSQDSGLTYNEQFF.

This clone is judged medium-sized (0.01 to 0.1%). The V call is TRBV24-1, the J call TRBJ2-1; 11 bases are shared with TRBD1. CDR1 is KGHDR, CDR2 SFDVKD, per germline. The trim removed 4 bases at V and 9 bases at J, leaving 10 bases unmatched. The CDR3 covers 16 residues. The CDR3 protein is CATSDPGTGGIVEQFF. The CDR3 DNA reads as TGTGCCACCAGTGACCCCGGGACAGGGGGTATTGTTGAGCAGTTCTTC.

In its sample, this clone was seen many times. The V and J genes are TRBV9 and TRBJ2-7, with D maybe TRBD2 (6 bases). V lost 0 bases, J lost 5 bases, and 9 bases lay in between. In germline, CDR1 is SGDLS, CDR2 YYNGEE. The CDR3 consists of 13 residues. The CDR3, as DNA: TGTGCCAGCAGCGTAGAGTCTAGCGACGAGCAGTACTTC. Translated: CASSVESSDEQYF. The full variable domain, its missing parts supplied by reference TRBV9 and TRBJ2-7, is DSGVTQTPKHLITATGQRVTLRCSPRSGDLSVYWYQQSLDQGLQFLIQYYNGEERAKGNILERFSAQQFPDLHSELNLSSLELGDSALYFCASSVESSDEQYFGPGTRLTVT.

The chain links TRBV5-5 to TRBJ2-3; TRBD1 matches 7 bases. The CDR3 runs 16 residues. Germline V gives CDR1 SGHKS, CDR2 YYEKEE (reference sequence). The ends lost 4 bases at V and 0 bases at J; junction bases unmatched: 8. The CDR3 sequence: CASSPGTALSTDTQYF. The CDR3 DNA reads as TGTGCCAGCAGCCCTGGGACAGCTCTTAGCACAGATACGCAGTATTTT.